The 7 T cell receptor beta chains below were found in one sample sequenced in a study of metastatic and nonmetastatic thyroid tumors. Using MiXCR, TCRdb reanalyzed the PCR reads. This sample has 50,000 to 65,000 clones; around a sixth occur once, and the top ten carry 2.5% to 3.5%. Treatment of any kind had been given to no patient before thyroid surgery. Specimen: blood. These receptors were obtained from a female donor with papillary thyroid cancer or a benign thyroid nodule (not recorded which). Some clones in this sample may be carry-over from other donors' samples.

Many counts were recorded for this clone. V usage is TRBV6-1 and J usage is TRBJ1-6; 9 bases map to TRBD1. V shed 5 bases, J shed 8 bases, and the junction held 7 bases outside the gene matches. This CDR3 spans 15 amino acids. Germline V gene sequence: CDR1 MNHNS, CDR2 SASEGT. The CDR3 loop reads CASSHGTGYYSPLHF. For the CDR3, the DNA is TGTGCCAGCAGTCACGGGACAGGGTATTATTCACCCCTCCACTTT.

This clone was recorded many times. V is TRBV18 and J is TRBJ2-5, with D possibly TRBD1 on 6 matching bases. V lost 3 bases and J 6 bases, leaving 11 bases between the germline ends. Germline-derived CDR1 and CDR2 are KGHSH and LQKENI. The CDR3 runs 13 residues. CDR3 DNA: TGTGCCAGCTCACCGGTCAGGGACAAGACCCAGTACTTC. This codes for CASSPVRDKTQYF. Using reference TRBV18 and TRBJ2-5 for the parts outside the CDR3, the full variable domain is NAGVMQNPRHLVRRRGQEARLRCSPMKGHSHVYWYRQLPEEGLKFMVYLQKENIIDESGMPKERFSAEFPKEGPSILRIQQVVRGDSAAYFCASSPVRDKTQYFGPGTRLLVL.

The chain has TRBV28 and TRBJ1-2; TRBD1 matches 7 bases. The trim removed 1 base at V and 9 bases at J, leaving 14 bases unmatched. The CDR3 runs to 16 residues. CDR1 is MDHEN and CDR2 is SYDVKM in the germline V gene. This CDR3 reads CASSLSDGTVFYSYTF. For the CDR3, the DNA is TGTGCCAGCAGTTTATCCGACGGGACAGTGTTTTATAGCTACACCTTC.

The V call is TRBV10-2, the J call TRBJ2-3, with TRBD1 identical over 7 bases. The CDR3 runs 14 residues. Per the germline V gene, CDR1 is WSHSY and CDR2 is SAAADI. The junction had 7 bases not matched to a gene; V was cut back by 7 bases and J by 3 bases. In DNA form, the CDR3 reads TGCGCCAGCACCGACAGGGAGTTGACAGATACGCAGTATTTT. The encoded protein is CASTDRELTDTQYF.

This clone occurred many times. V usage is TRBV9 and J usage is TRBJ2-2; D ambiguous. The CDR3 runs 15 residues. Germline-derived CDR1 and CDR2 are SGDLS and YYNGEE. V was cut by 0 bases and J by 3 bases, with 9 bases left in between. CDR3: CASSVARDDTGELFF. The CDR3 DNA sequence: TGTGCCAGCAGCGTAGCAAGAGACGACACCGGGGAGCTGTTTTTT.

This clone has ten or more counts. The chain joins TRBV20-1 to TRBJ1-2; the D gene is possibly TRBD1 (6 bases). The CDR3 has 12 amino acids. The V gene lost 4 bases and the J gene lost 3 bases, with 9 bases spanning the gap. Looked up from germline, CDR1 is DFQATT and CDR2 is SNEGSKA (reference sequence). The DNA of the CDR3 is TGCAGTGCTAACAGGGATTACTATGGCTACACCTTC. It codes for CSANRDYYGYTF.

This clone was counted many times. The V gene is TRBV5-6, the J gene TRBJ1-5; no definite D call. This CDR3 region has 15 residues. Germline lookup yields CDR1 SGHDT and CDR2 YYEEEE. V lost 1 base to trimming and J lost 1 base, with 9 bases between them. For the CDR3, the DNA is TGTGCCAGCAGCTTGTTGGGGAGGAGCAATCAGCCCCAGCATTTT. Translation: CASSLLGRSNQPQHF.